A selection of T cell receptor beta chains follows, all from one sample in a study of human T cells and chemical hapten exposure. Via MiXCR, TCRdb re-called the RACE reads, giving one row per CDR3 protein. Of 70,000 to 90,000 distinct CDR3 sequences listed, roughly a tenth are singletons. Sequenced material: whole blood, taken in connection with sensitization to the hapten diphenylcyclopropenone (DPC). These receptors originate from a woman in her 50s with alopecia areata. Some clones in this sample may be carry-over from other donors' samples. Both conserved end residues are part of each CDR3. D genes are given only for firm matches. Size is stated for part of the rows, as once, few or many counts, or as a class when the clone is expanded.

V	D	J	size	DNA	CDR3
TRBV23-1	NA	TRBJ1-1	NA	TGCGCCAGCAGTCAATCAGGGGGGGCCAAGGGGAAAACTGAAGCTTTCTTT	CASSQSGGAKGKTEAFF
TRBV7-9	NA	TRBJ2-2	many	TGTGCCAGCAGCTTAGAACTAGATACCGGGGAGCTGTTTTTT	CASSLELDTGELFF
TRBV5-1	TRBD1	TRBJ1-1	few	TGCGCCAGCAGCCTACTTGGCGACGGGACAGGGTGGTTCGGTGAAGCTTTCTTT	CASSLLGDGTGWFGEAFF
TRBV30	NA	TRBJ1-5	many	TGTGCCTGGGGACACAGCAATCAGCCCCAGCATTTT	CAWGHSNQPQHF
TRBV20-1	TRBD2	TRBJ2-1	many	TGCAGTGCTAGAGGGGGGAGGGCCTCTAAGGAGCAGTTCTTC	CSARGGRASKEQFF
TRBV7-9	NA	TRBJ1-4	NA	TGTGCCAGCAGCCCCCTTGAAGGGTTGAATGAAAAACTGTTTTTT	CASSPLEGLNEKLFF
TRBV29-1	NA	TRBJ2-1	many	TGCAGCGGAATGAACAATGAGCAGTTCTTC	CSGMNNEQFF
TRBV20-1	TRBD2	TRBJ2-1	NA	TGCAGTGCTAAGGGAGACCCTAGCGGGAGGGTGAGAAGGGAGCAGTTCTTC	CSAKGDPSGRVRREQFF
TRBV20-1	NA	TRBJ2-7	NA	TGCAGTGCTAAACCCCCGGGATCTGACCACTACGAGCAGTACTTC	CSAKPPGSDHYEQYF
TRBV20-1	TRBD1	TRBJ1-1	many	TGCAGTGCTATCAACGCCCAGGGGGGTACTGAAGCTTTCTTT	CSAINAQGGTEAFF
TRBV6-5	NA	TRBJ2-2	many	TGTGCCAGCAGCCGAGAACAGGTCGCGAACACCGGGGAGCTGTTTTTT	CASSREQVANTGELFF
TRBV7-8	NA	TRBJ1-4	many	TGTGCCAGCAGCTTAAGATCGGATAGGAGAAAACTGTTTTTT	CASSLRSDRRKLFF
TRBV29-1	NA	TRBJ2-7	many	TGCAGCGTCCGCGGGGTCGCCAGCAACGAGCAGTACTTC	CSVRGVASNEQYF
TRBV4-1	TRBD1	TRBJ2-7	NA	TGCGCCAGCAGCCTGGGGACAGAGGGCGAGCAGTACTTC	CASSLGTEGEQYF
TRBV30	NA	TRBJ2-7	many	TGTGCCTGGAGTTGGGGATGGGGGAACGAGCAGTACTTC	CAWSWGWGNEQYF
TRBV29-1	TRBD1	TRBJ1-6	many	TGCAGCGTCCAGGGGGGGAGAAATTCACCCCTCCACTTT	CSVQGGRNSPLHF
TRBV6-5	NA	TRBJ2-5	NA	TGTGCCAGCAGTTACTTGGGGGCGCACCAAGAGACCCAGTACTTC	CASSYLGAHQETQYF
TRBV6-5	NA	TRBJ2-3	few	TGTGCCAGCAGTTACTTAGGGATCCTAGCTAGCACAGATACGCAGTATTTT	CASSYLGILASTDTQYF
TRBV10-3	NA	TRBJ2-7	NA	TGTGCCATTCTCCCCAGGTACGGGCAGTACTTC	CAILPRYGQYF
TRBV30	TRBD1	TRBJ1-1	few	TGTGCCTGGAGGGGGACAGGGGACGCTTTCTTT	CAWRGTGDAFF
TRBV7-8	TRBD2	TRBJ2-1	many	TGTGCCAGCAGGGTGGCGGGAGGAGCAGGTTATGAGCAGTTCTTC	CASRVAGGAGYEQFF
TRBV7-6	TRBD1	TRBJ1-6	few	TGTGCCAGCAGGGAGACAGGGTCTAATTCACCCCTCCACTTT	CASRETGSNSPLHF
TRBV5-1	NA	TRBJ2-5	few	TGCGCCAGCAGCTTGGAGGGGTCGGAGACCCAGTACTTC	CASSLEGSETQYF
TRBV7-8	NA	TRBJ1-5	few	TGTGCCAGCAGCTTAGCGCATAGCAATCAGCCCCAGCATTTT	CASSLAHSNQPQHF
TRBV6-6	NA	TRBJ1-1	many	TGTGCCAGCACCCGACCTGGCACTGAAGCTTTCTTT	CASTRPGTEAFF
TRBV5-1	NA	TRBJ1-2	NA	TGCGCCAGCAGCTTGGATACGACGGGCTACACCTTC	CASSLDTTGYTF
TRBV7-9	TRBD1	TRBJ2-2	many	TGTGCCAGCAGCTGGACAGGCTTCGCGAACACCGGGGAGCTGTTTTTT	CASSWTGFANTGELFF